The clone carrying this T cell receptor (beta chain) was detected once. The antigen remains undetermined. Measured with immunoSEQ multiplex PCR; TCRdb has only the in-frame clones, and not every one. The sample consists of more than 95,000 clones, approximately 89% of them appearing once. CDR3 length equals 17 residues. Germline V gene data show CDR1 as SGHVS and CDR2 as FQNEAQ. The V and J ends lost 3 bases and 2 bases respectively, with 20 bases between them. Documented time point: cycle 4 day 1 (C4D1), after 6 weeks of nivolumab. Autologous stem cell transplantation was followed by relapse in every patient, and brentuximab vedotin exposure varied. This entry belongs to a study of PD-1 blockade in classical Hodgkin lymphoma. Whole-study results and caveats: Reported baseline diversity: healthy donors highest, relapsed/refractory patients lowest.

The specimen comprised peripheral blood mononuclear cells (PBMCs), sampled before the fourth cycle of nivolumab. This sequence joins TRBV7-8 and TRBJ2-7; a possible D gene is TRBD1 (5 bases). This clonotype was obtained from a human donor with classical Hodgkin lymphoma. CDR3 amino acids: CASSFPRVDSDTYEQYF. CDR3 bases: TGTGCCAGCAGCTTCCCCAGGGTCGACAGTGACACCTACGAGCAGTACTTC.